This T cell receptor beta chain is drawn from a study of human T cells and chemical hapten exposure. TCRdb re-derived calls from the RACE reads in MiXCR, one entry per CDR3 protein. The sample records about 360,000 distinct CDR3 sequences, roughly 4.8% being singletons. The CDR3 contains 14 residues. Trimming left V 1 base short and J 4 bases short, with 8 bases between. Germline CDR1 LGHNA, CDR2 YSLEER. The sample's time point: patch test 1, 2 weeks after DPC sensitization. The treatment was: therapeutic diphenylcyclopropenone sensitization with weekly scalp DPC. The chain couples TRBV4-3 to TRBJ1-5, with TRBD1 as a possible D gene (6 bases). Material: whole blood, obtained in connection with sensitization to the hapten diphenylcyclopropenone (DPC). The source is a woman in her forties or fifties with alopecia areata. Some clones in this sample may be carry-over from other donors' samples. The CDR3 is CASSQARGNQPQHF. CDR3 DNA sequence: TGCGCCAGCAGCCAAGCCAGGGGAAATCAGCCCCAGCATTTT.